This TCR beta chain was captured by sequencing in a study of blood T cell repertoires in COVID-19. Study-wide background: The origin of the acute and convalescent COVID-19 samples was the United States, Italy and Spain. PBMCs, B-cell-depleted T cells, or T cells were the source of the cDNA or gDNA that made up the material.

This CDR3 spans 15 amino acids. Germline CDR1 is MNHEY and CDR2 is SMNVEV (reference sequence). V gave up 5 bases and J gave up 1 base, with 11 bases separating them. Using immunoSEQ multiplex PCR, the repertoire was profiled, and TCRdb retains in-frame clones only, with some absent. The sample comprises approximately 160,000 clones, roughly 77% of which are singletons, and roughly a tenth rests with the top ten. This rearrangement joins TRBV27 to TRBJ2-2; TRBD1 is a possible D gene (5 bases). The source material was peripheral blood. This receptor was taken from a human donor in a cohort sampled during active COVID-19. This CDR3 reads CASSAGLGNTGELFF. DNA of the CDR3: TGTGCCAGCAGTGCAGGGTTGGGGAACACCGGGGAGCTGTTTTTT.